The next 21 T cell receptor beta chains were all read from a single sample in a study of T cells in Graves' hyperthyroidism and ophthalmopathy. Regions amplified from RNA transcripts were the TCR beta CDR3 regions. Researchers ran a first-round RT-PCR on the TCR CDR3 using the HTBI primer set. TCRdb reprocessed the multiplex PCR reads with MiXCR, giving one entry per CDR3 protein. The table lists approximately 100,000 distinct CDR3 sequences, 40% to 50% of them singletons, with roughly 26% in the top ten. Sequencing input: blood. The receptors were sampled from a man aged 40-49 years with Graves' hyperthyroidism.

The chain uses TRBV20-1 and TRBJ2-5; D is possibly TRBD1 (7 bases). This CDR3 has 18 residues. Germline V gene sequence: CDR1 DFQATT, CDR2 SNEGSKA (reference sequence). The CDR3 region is CRARRGLEGEHVGETQYF. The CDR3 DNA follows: TGCAGGGCTCGGAGGGGGCTAGAGGGGGAGCATGTGGGAGAGACCCAGTACTTC.

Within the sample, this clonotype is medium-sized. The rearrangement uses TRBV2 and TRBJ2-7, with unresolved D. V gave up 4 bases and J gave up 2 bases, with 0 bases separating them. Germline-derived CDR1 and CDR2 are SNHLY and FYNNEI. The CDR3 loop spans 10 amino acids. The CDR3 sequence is CASSAYEQYF. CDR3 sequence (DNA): TGTGCCAGCAGTGCCTACGAGCAGTACTTC.

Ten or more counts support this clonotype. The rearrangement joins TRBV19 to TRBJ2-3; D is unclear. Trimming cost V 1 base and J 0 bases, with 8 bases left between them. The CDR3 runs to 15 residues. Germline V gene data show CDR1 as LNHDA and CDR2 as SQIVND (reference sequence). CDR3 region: CASSIGYSSTDTQYF. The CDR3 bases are TGTGCCAGTAGTATAGGGTATTCTAGCACAGATACGCAGTATTTT.

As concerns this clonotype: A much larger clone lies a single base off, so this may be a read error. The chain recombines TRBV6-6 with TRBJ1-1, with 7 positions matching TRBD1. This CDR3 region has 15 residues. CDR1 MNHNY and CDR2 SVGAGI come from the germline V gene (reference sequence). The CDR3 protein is CASSLDPGGVAEAVF. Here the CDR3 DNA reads TGTGCCAGCAGTCTTGACCCAGGGGGTGTCGCTGAAGCTGTCTTT.

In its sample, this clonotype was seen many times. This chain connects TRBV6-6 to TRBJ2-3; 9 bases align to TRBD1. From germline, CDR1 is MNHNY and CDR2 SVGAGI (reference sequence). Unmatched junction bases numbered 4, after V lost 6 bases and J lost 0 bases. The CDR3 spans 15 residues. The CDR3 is CASRRTGASTDTQYF. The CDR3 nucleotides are TGTGCCAGCAGACGGACAGGGGCTAGCACAGATACGCAGTATTTT.

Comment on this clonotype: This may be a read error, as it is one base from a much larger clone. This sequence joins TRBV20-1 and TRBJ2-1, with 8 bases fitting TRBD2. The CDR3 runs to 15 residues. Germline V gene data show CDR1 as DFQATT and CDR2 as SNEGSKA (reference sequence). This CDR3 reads CSATRAGGSYNEQLF. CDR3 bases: TGCAGTGCCACTCGGGCGGGGGGCTCCTACAATGAGCAGCTCTTC.

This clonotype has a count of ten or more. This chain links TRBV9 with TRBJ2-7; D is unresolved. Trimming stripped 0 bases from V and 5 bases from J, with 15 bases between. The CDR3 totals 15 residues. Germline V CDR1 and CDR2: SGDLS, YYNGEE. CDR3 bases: TGTGCCAGCAGCGTAGAGGGTAGCCCACGGGACGAGCAGTACTTC. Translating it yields CASSVEGSPRDEQYF.

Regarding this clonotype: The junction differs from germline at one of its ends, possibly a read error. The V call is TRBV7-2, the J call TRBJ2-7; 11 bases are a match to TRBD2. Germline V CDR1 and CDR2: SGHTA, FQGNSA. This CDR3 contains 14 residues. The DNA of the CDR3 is TGTGTCAGCAGCTTAGCGGGGGGGTACGACGAGCAGTACTTC. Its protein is CVSSLAGGYDEQYF.

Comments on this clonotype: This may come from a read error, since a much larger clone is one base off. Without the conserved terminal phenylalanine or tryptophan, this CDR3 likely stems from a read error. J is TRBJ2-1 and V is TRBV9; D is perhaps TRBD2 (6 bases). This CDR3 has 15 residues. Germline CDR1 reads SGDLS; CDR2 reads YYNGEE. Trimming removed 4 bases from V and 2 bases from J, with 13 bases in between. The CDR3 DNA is TGTGCCAGCAGCCAAGGTAGCGGTGCCTACAATGAGCAGTTCCTC. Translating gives CASSQGSGAYNEQFL.

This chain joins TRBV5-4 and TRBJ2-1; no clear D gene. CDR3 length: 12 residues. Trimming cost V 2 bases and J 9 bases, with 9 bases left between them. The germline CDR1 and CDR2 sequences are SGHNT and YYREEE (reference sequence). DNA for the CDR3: TGTGCCAGCAGCTTCGATTTGGGTGAGCAGTTCTTC. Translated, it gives CASSFDLGEQFF.

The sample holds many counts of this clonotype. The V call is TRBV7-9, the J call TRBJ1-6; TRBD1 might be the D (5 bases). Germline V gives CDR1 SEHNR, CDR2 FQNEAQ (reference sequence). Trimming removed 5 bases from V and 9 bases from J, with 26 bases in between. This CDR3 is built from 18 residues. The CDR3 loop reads CASSLNPPGLGVSSPLHF. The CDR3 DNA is TGTGCCAGCAGCCTAAACCCCCCCGGTTTAGGGGTCAGTTCACCCCTCCACTTT.

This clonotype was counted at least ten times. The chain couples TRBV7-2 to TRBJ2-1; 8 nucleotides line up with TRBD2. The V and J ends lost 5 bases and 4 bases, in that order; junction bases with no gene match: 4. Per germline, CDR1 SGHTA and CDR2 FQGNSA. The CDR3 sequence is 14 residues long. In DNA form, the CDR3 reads TGTGCCAGCAGCCCCGGGACTAGATACAATGAGCAGTTCTTC. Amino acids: CASSPGTRYNEQFF.

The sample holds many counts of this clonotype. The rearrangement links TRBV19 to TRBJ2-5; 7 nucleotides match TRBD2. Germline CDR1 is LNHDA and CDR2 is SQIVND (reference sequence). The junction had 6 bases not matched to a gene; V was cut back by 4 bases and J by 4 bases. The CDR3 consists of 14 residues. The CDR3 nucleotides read TGTGCCAGTAGTACCGGACTAGACGTAGAGACCCAGTACTTC. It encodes CASSTGLDVETQYF. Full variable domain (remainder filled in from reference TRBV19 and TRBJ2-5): DGGITQSPKYLFRKEGQNVTLSCEQNLNHDAMYWYRQDPGQGLRLIYYSQIVNDFQKGDIAEGYSVSREKKESFPLTVTSAQKNPTAFYLCASSTGLDVETQYFGPGTRLLVL.

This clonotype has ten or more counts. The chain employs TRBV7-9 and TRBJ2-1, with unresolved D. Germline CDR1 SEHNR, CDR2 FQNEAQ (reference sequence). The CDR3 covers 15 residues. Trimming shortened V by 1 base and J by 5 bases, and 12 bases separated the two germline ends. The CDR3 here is CASSLGSGQNNEQFF. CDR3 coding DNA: TGTGCCAGCAGCTTAGGGTCCGGGCAAAACAATGAGCAGTTCTTC.

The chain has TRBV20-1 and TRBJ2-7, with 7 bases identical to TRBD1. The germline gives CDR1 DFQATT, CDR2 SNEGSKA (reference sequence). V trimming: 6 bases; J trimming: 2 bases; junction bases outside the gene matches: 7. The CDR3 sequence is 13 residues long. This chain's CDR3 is CSALQGSPYEQYF. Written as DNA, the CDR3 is TGCAGTGCCCTACAGGGGAGTCCCTACGAGCAGTACTTC.

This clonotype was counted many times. The CDR3 spells CASSFVGQGASGYTF. The CDR3, as DNA: TGTGCCAGCAGCTTTGTGGGACAGGGGGCGAGTGGCTACACCTTC. The chain joins TRBV7-9 to TRBJ1-2, with 12 bases fitting TRBD1. The CDR3 extends over 15 amino acids. CDR1 and CDR2 from the germline V gene are SEHNR and FQNEAQ (reference sequence). The V segment lost 3 bases and the J segment 7 bases; nucleotides outside the gene matches: 6.

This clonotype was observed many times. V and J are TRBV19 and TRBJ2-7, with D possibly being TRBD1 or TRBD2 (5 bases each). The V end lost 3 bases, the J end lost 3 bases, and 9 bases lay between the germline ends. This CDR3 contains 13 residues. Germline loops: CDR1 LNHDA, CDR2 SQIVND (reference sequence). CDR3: CASSIGALYEQYF. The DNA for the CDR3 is TGTGCCAGTAGTATCGGGGCCCTCTACGAGCAGTACTTC.

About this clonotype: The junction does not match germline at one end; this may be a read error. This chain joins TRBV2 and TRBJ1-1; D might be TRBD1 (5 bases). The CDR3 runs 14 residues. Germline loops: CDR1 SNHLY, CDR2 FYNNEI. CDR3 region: CVSMGTGGGTEAFF. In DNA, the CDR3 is TGTGTCAGCATGGGGACGGGGGGTGGTACTGAAGCTTTCTTT.

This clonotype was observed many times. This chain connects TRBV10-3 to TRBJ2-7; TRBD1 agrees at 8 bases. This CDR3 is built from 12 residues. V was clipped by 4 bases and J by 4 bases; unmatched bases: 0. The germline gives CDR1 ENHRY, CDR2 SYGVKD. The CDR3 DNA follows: TGTGCCATCAGTGGACAGGGGTACGAGCAGTACTTC. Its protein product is CAISGQGYEQYF.

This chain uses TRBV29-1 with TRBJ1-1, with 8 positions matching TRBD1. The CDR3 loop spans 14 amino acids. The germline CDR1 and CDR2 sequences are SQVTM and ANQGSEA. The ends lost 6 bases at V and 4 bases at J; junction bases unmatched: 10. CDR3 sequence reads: CSVQGGTGGTEAFF. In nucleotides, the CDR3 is TGCAGCGTCCAGGGGGGAACAGGGGGCACTGAAGCTTTCTTT.

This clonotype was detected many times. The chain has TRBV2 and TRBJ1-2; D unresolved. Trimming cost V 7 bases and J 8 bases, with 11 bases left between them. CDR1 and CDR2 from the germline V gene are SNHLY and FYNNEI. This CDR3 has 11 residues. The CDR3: CASTVQWGYTF. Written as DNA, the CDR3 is TGTGCCAGCACCGTTCAGTGGGGCTACACCTTC.